Listed here are 21 T cell receptor beta chains from one sample, sequenced in a study of control samples from healthy donors and cancer patients. Libraries were prepared by immunoSEQ multiplex PCR; TCRdb keeps only in-frame clonotypes and omits some of them. This sample yields about 80,000 clones, of which around 84% are seen a single time; around 10% belongs to the top ten. Sequencing was done on a sample of PBMCs. The receptors here all came from a man between 60 and 75 years old with head and neck cancer.

The J gene is TRBJ1-6, the V gene TRBV5-1; tentatively, D is TRBD1 (5 bases). Per the germline V gene, CDR1 is SGHRS and CDR2 is YFSETQ. The V end lost 3 bases, the J end lost 4 bases, and 20 bases lay between the germline ends. The CDR3 has 18 amino acids. The DNA of the CDR3 is TGCGCCAGCAGCTCACCGGCCAACAGGCTTCGGTATAATTCACCCCTCCACTTT. Its protein product is CASSSPANRLRYNSPLHF.

The chain employs TRBV5-1 and TRBJ2-5; D not resolved. The germline CDR1 and CDR2 sequences are SGHRS and YFSETQ. The CDR3 spans 14 residues. The V and J ends lost 6 bases and 3 bases respectively, with 15 bases between them. This CDR3 is CASTFMVNEETQYF. In DNA form, the CDR3 reads TGCGCCAGCACCTTTATGGTGAATGAAGAGACCCAGTACTTC. The variable domain in full, completed from reference TRBV5-1 and TRBJ2-5, reads KAGVTQTPRYLIKTRGQQVTLSCSPISGHRSVSWYQQTPGQGLQFLFEYFSETQRNKGNFPGRFSGRQFSNSRSEMNVSTLELGDSALYLCASTFMVNEETQYFGPGTRLLVL.

The CDR3 DNA reads as TGCGCCAGCAGCTTATCGACTAGCGGGAGGGGGGATACGCAGTATTTT. Its protein is CASSLSTSGRGDTQYF. The chain has TRBV5-1 and TRBJ2-3; TRBD2 aligns across 14 bases. The CDR3 has 16 residues. J lost 6 bases, V lost 2 bases, and 5 bases had no gene match. Germline CDR1 is SGHRS and CDR2 is YFSETQ. Using reference TRBV5-1 and TRBJ2-3 for the parts outside the CDR3, the full variable domain is KAGVTQTPRYLIKTRGQQVTLSCSPISGHRSVSWYQQTPGQGLQFLFEYFSETQRNKGNFPGRFSGRQFSNSRSEMNVSTLELGDSALYLCASSLSTSGRGDTQYFGPGTRLTVL.

The CDR3 DNA follows: TGCAGCACCGCGACAGGGGGCTCTGGAAACACCATATATTTT. Translated: CSTATGGSGNTIYF. The chain links TRBV29-1 to TRBJ1-3; 9 bases are shared with TRBD1. The CDR3 length is 14 residues. Germline V lookup: CDR1 SQVTM, CDR2 ANQGSEA. With 8 bases clipped from V and 0 bases from J, the junction kept 5 bases outside the gene matches.

CDR3 sequence reads: CASSPYPAVEQYF. CDR3 in DNA: TGTGCCAGCAGCCCATATCCGGCAGTCGAGCAGTACTTC. The V call is TRBV6-2 or TRBV6-3, the J call TRBJ2-7; D not certain. V was cut by 6 bases and J by 6 bases, with 15 bases left in between. This CDR3 contains 13 residues. The germline V gene has CDR1 MNHEY and CDR2 SVGEGT.

V is TRBV28 and J is TRBJ1-4, with D unclear. Germline CDR1 is MDHEN and CDR2 is SYDVKM. CDR3 length: 14 amino acids. V lost 5 bases and J 3 bases, leaving 10 bases between the germline ends. CDR3 residues: CASSRGYSNEKLFF. CDR3 nucleotides: TGTGCCAGCAGTCGAGGGTACTCTAATGAAAAACTGTTTTTT.

CDR3: CASSQPGGYKGTEAFF. CDR3 bases: TGTGCCAGCAGCCAACCAGGCGGGTACAAGGGCACTGAAGCTTTCTTT. The chain links TRBV14 to TRBJ1-1; D is unresolved. Germline V CDR1 and CDR2: SGHDN, FVKESK. Between the trimmed V and J ends, which lost 2 bases and 4 bases, there was a span of 17 bases. The CDR3 consists of 16 residues.

The gene calls are TRBV11-3 and TRBJ2-1; 8 bases map to TRBD2. The junction had 4 bases not matched to a gene; V was cut back by 3 bases and J by 0 bases. This CDR3 has 16 amino acids. Germline V gives CDR1 SGHNT, CDR2 YENEEA. The CDR3 protein is CASSFSGRTSYNEQFF. The CDR3 DNA is TGTGCCAGCAGCTTCAGCGGGAGAACCTCCTACAATGAGCAGTTCTTC.

The CDR3 DNA sequence: TGTGCCACCAGCAGAGAGGGGGGGCTAGCGGGAGCGTATGAGCAGTTCTTC. It is translated as CATSREGGLAGAYEQFF. The chain is built from TRBV15 and TRBJ2-1; 10 bases fit TRBD2. Germline CDR1 and CDR2: LNHNV and YYDKDF (reference sequence). The CDR3 spans 17 residues. J gave up 8 bases and V 0 bases, and 10 bases lay outside the gene matches. The full variable domain, with the rest looked up from reference TRBV15 and TRBJ2-1, is DAMVIQNPRYQVTQFGKPVTLSCSQTLNHNVMYWYQQKSSQAPKLLFHYYDKDFNNEADTPDNFQSRRPNTSFCFLDIRSPGLGDTAMYLCATSREGGLAGAYEQFFGPGTRLTVL.

The chain joins TRBV5-6 to TRBJ1-5, with a weak D call TRBD1 (6 bases). The CDR3 consists of 16 residues. CDR1 and CDR2 from the germline V gene are SGHDT and YYEEEE. The V end lost 0 bases, the J end lost 3 bases, and 13 bases lay between the germline ends. CDR3 sequence reads: CASSLGPGVLNQPQHF. The CDR3 coding sequence is TGTGCCAGCAGCTTGGGGCCAGGGGTCCTCAATCAGCCCCAGCATTTT.

The genes are TRBV5-1 and TRBJ2-5; the D is unclear. Germline CDR1 reads SGHRS; CDR2 reads YFSETQ. This CDR3 is 12 amino acids long. V dropped 4 bases and J dropped 5 bases, with 9 bases sitting between them. The CDR3 loop is CASSPEFETQYF. The CDR3 coding sequence is TGCGCCAGCAGCCCCGAATTTGAGACCCAGTACTTC.

The CDR3 protein is CASSPGTGNTGELFF. The DNA of the CDR3 is TGTGCCAGCTCACCGGGGACAGGCAACACCGGGGAGCTGTTTTTT. The chain couples TRBV18 to TRBJ2-2; TRBD1 matches at 8 bases. The CDR3 is 15 amino acids. CDR1 and CDR2 from the germline V gene are KGHSH and LQKENI. V lost 3 bases, J lost 2 bases, and 2 bases stayed unmatched.

V gene TRBV19 combines with J gene TRBJ1-6; D might be TRBD1 (5 bases). This CDR3 has 18 amino acids. Trimming stripped 5 bases from V and 7 bases from J, with 24 bases between. Germline lookup yields CDR1 LNHDA and CDR2 SQIVND (reference sequence). The CDR3 coding sequence is TGTGCCAGTAGTGCCACCGGGACTTTATTTGGGGAAAATTCACCCCTCCACTTT. Amino acid sequence: CASSATGTLFGENSPLHF.

This clone was picked up a small number of times. J is TRBJ1-5 and V is TRBV19, with D perhaps matching TRBD1 (5 bases). The ends were cut back, 5 bases at V and 3 bases at J, with 14 bases in the middle. This CDR3 has 15 amino acids. Germline assignment: CDR1 LNHDA and CDR2 SQIVND (reference sequence). This CDR3 is CASSPSRTTNQPQHF. For the CDR3, the DNA is TGTGCCAGTAGTCCATCCCGGACAACCAATCAGCCCCAGCATTTT. Full variable domain (rest looked up from reference TRBV19 and TRBJ1-5): DGGITQSPKYLFRKEGQNVTLSCEQNLNHDAMYWYRQDPGQGLRLIYYSQIVNDFQKGDIAEGYSVSREKKESFPLTVTSAQKNPTAFYLCASSPSRTTNQPQHFGDGTRLSIL.

The CDR3: CASSPTPGGTGNTIYF. The CDR3 region has the DNA TGTGCCAGCTCACCAACGCCGGGGGGAACTGGAAACACCATATATTTT. The chain has TRBV18 and TRBJ1-3; TRBD1 might be the D (5 bases). The CDR3 consists of 16 residues. The ends were cut back, 2 bases at V and 2 bases at J, with 13 bases in the middle. Germline V lookup: CDR1 KGHSH, CDR2 LQKENI.

The chain employs TRBV5-1 and TRBJ2-3; no clear D. V lost 2 bases and J 5 bases, leaving 6 bases between the germline ends. The germline CDR1 and CDR2 sequences are SGHRS and YFSETQ. This CDR3 is 12 amino acids long. The DNA for the CDR3 is TGCGCCAGCAGCTTAACCGGAGATACGCAGTATTTT. Translated: CASSLTGDTQYF. The full variable domain, in which reference TRBV5-1 and TRBJ2-3 provide the parts outside the CDR3, is KAGVTQTPRYLIKTRGQQVTLSCSPISGHRSVSWYQQTPGQGLQFLFEYFSETQRNKGNFPGRFSGRQFSNSRSEMNVSTLELGDSALYLCASSLTGDTQYFGPGTRLTVL.

This clone was counted many times. This chain links TRBV5-5 with TRBJ2-7; D gene unclear. V gave up 0 bases and J gave up 5 bases, with 6 bases separating them. The CDR3 contains 12 residues. Germline CDR1 and CDR2: SGHKS and YYEKEE (reference sequence). CDR3 DNA sequence: TGTGCCAGCAGCTTGGGAGTGGACGAGCAGTACTTC. Its translation is CASSLGVDEQYF.

This chain connects TRBV29-1 to TRBJ2-7; possibly TRBD1 for D (6 bases). CDR1 SQVTM and CDR2 ANQGSEA come from the germline V gene. The V and J ends lost 1 base and 2 bases respectively, with 9 bases between them. The CDR3 loop spans 13 amino acids. This chain's CDR3 is CSVEGGDTYEQYF. Here the CDR3 DNA reads TGCAGCGTTGAAGGTGGGGACACCTACGAGCAGTACTTC.

The gene calls are TRBV10-3 and TRBJ2-1, with 13 bases lining up with TRBD2. The CDR3 covers 19 residues. Germline V gene data show CDR1 as ENHRY and CDR2 as SYGVKD. V lost 10 bases to trimming and J lost 0 bases; unmatched junction nucleotides: 15. CDR3 DNA: TGTGCCACCGAGGGGAAGGGACTAGCGGGATCTAACTCCTACAATGAGCAGTTCTTC. It specifies CATEGKGLAGSNSYNEQFF.

V gene TRBV7-9 combines with J gene TRBJ2-3; D remains ambiguous. V dropped 5 bases and J dropped 6 bases, with 15 bases sitting between them. Germline assignment: CDR1 SEHNR and CDR2 FQNEAQ (reference sequence). The CDR3 consists of 14 residues. This CDR3 is CASSTPFHGDTQYF. The CDR3 DNA reads as TGTGCCAGCAGCACTCCCTTTCACGGGGATACGCAGTATTTT. Together with reference TRBV7-9 and TRBJ2-3, the CDR3 gives the full variable domain: DTGVSQNPRHKITKRGQNVTFRCDPISEHNRLYWYRQTLGQGPEFLTYFQNEAQLEKSRLLSDRFSAERPKGSFSTLEIQRTEQGDSAMYLCASSTPFHGDTQYFGPGTRLTVL.

The CDR3 DNA reads as TGTGCCAGCAGTTTCCGAGTCACAGATACGCAGTATTTT. Translation gives CASSFRVTDTQYF. The chain links TRBV12-3 or TRBV12-4 to TRBJ2-3; D not resolved. Trimming left V 3 bases short and J 2 bases short, with 6 bases between. This CDR3 is built from 13 residues.